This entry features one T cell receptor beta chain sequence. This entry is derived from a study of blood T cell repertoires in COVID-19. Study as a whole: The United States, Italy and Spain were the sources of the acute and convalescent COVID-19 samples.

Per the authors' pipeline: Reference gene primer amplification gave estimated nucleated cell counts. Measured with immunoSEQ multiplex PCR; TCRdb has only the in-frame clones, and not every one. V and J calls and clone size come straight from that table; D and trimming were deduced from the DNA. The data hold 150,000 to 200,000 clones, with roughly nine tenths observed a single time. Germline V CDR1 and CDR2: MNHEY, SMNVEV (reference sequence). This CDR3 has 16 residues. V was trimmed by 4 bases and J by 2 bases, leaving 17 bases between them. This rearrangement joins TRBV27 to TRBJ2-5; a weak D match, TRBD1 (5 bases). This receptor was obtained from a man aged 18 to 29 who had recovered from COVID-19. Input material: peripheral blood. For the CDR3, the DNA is TGTGCCAGCAGTTCCCGTGTGGGCAGGGAACAAGAGACCCAGTACTTC. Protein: CASSSRVGREQETQYF.